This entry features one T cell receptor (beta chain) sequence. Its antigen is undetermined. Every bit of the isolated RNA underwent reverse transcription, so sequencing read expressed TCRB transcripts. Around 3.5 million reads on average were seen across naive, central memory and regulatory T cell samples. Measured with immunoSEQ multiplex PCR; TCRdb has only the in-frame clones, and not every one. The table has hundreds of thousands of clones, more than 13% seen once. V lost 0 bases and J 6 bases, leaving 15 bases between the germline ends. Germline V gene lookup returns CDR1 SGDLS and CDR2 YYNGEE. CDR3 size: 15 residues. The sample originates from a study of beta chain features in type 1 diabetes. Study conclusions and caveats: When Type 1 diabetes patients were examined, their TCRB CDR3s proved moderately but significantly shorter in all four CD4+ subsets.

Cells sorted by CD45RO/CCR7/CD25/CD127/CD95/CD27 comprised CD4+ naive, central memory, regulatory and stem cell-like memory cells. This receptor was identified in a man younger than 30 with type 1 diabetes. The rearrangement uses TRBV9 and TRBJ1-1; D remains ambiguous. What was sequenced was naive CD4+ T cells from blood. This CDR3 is CASSVDHQQRAEAFF. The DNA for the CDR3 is TGTGCCAGCAGCGTAGATCACCAGCAGAGGGCTGAAGCTTTCTTT.